There are a few counts of the clone carrying this TCR beta chain. Its target is not known. The germline V gene has CDR1 GTSNPN and CDR2 SVGIG (reference sequence). The CDR3 has 17 amino acids. After removal of 2 bases from V and 0 bases from J, the junction contained 9 bases not matched to a gene. The record originates from a study of cytomegalovirus exposure and HLA in healthy donors. Points from the study as a whole: Being productive about 87% or about 30% of the time was typical of most TCR beta V segments in an earlier analysis. Most TCR sequences were rare, but some public TCRs occurred in many donors.

Amplification used 60 Vbeta primers and 13 Jbeta primers. Repertoires were generated with immunoSEQ multiplex PCR, while TCRdb's copy carries only in-frame clones and drops some. Of under 200,000 clones in the sample, roughly 13% were seen once. The origin of this receptor is a man aged 45-65 years in good health and CMV-seropositive. The sequenced sample consisted of PBMCs. The chain is built from TRBV30 and TRBJ1-5; 8 bases fit TRBD1. CDR3 bases: TGTGCCTGGAGTTACGGATTGACAGGGGTTAGCAATCAGCCCCAGCATTTT. Translating gives CAWSYGLTGVSNQPQHF.